The source of this TCR beta chain is a study of PD-1 blockade in classical Hodgkin lymphoma. Study background: Patients received nivolumab 3 mg/kg intravenously every 2 weeks. Study-level points and caveats: At C4D1, TCR diversity had climbed significantly for CD4+ cells, though not for CD8+ cells. Complete responders possessed baseline diversity comparable to newly diagnosed patients.

Comment on this clone: Its antigen is unidentified.

The assay was immunoSEQ multiplex PCR, and TCRdb's table has in-frame clones only and misses some. Of almost 95,000 clones in the sample, nearly 85% were seen once. Time point noted: cycle 4 day 1 (C4D1), after five to seven weeks of nivolumab. Relapse after autologous stem cell transplantation occurred in every patient, and brentuximab vedotin exposure varied. This clonotype was sampled from a human donor with classical Hodgkin lymphoma. Sequencing was performed on peripheral blood mononuclear cells (PBMCs), taken before the fourth cycle of nivolumab.

This CDR3 is CASSPLGRAVGETQYF. CDR3 in DNA: TGTGCCAGCAGCCCACTGGGGAGGGCCGTGGGGGAGACCCAGTACTTC. The genes are TRBV7-9 and TRBJ2-5; 7 bases line up with TRBD2. The J segment lost 5 bases and the V segment lost 5 bases, leaving 14 bases of the junction unmatched. Looked up from germline, CDR1 is SEHNR and CDR2 is FQNEAQ (reference sequence). The CDR3 has 16 amino acids.